These T cell receptor beta chains were read from a single sample in a study of cytomegalovirus exposure and HLA in healthy donors. The method was immunoSEQ multiplex PCR; TCRdb's version includes in-frame clones alone and lacks a portion of them. The table includes roughly 100,000 clones, around four fifths detected once. Sequenced material: PBMCs. The receptors originated from a woman aged 40 to 50 in good health and CMV-seropositive. CDR3s include the opening cysteine and the closing phenylalanine or tryptophan. Fields, in order: D gene, V gene, clone size, J gene, CDR3 protein, CDR3 DNA. D genes are given only for firm matches. Only some rows state a clone size, as once, few, many or a class for expanded clones.

TRBD2,TRBV5-4,.,TRBJ2-3,CASSPNAGVRNTQYF,TGTGCCAGCAGCCCGAATGCGGGAGTTCGAAATACGCAGTATTTT
.,TRBV28,.,TRBJ1-2,CASSPRPNYGYTF,TGTGCCAGCAGCCCGCGCCCCAACTATGGCTACACCTTC
TRBD1,TRBV18,.,TRBJ2-7,CASSPSTGRAYEQYF,TGTGCCAGCTCACCTTCGACAGGGCGGGCCTACGAGCAGTACTTC
.,TRBV9,.,TRBJ1-1,CASSLRLVPTEAFF,TGTGCCAGCAGTCTTCGACTGGTACCCACTGAAGCTTTCTTT
.,TRBV28,.,TRBJ2-7,CASSFPGETYEQYF,TGTGCCAGCAGTTTTCCCGGGGAGACCTACGAGCAGTACTTC
.,TRBV28,.,TRBJ2-7,CASSLRVHEQYF,TGTGCCAGCAGTCTCAGGGTACACGAGCAGTACTTC
.,TRBV27,.,TRBJ2-7,CASSSWDSRAYEQYF,TGTGCCAGCAGTTCCTGGGACTCTCGGGCCTACGAGCAGTACTTC
.,TRBV19,.,TRBJ2-2,CASHWTDTGELFF,TGTGCCAGTCATTGGACAGACACCGGGGAGCTGTTTTTT
.,TRBV4-2,few,TRBJ2-7,CASSQEGGARNLYYEQYF,TGTGCCAGCAGCCAAGAGGGCGGGGCCCGAAATTTATACTACGAGCAGTACTTC
TRBD2,TRBV2,.,TRBJ2-1,CASSEVGGGAYNEQFF,TGTGCCAGCAGTGAAGTTGGCGGGGGGGCCTACAATGAGCAGTTCTTC
TRBD1,TRBV5-1,.,TRBJ1-6,CASSDGQGVNSPLHF,TGCGCCAGCAGCGATGGACAGGGTGTTAATTCACCCCTCCACTTT
.,TRBV27,.,TRBJ2-7,CASSYHLSSDEQYF,TGTGCCAGCAGTTATCACCTCTCTAGCGACGAGCAGTACTTC
TRBD1,TRBV7-8,few,TRBJ1-1,CASSYEAGGGTEAFF,TGTGCCAGCAGCTACGAGGCAGGGGGCGGGACTGAAGCTTTCTTT
TRBD1,TRBV4-1,few,TRBJ1-5,CASSQLYRDREAQPQHF,TGCGCCAGCAGCCAATTATACCGGGACAGGGAGGCCCAGCCCCAGCATTTT
TRBD2,TRBV7-9,once,TRBJ2-2,CASSQLAGANTGELFF,TGTGCCAGCAGCCAACTAGCGGGGGCGAACACCGGGGAGCTGTTTTTT
.,TRBV28,.,TRBJ1-4,CASRAGGEKLFF,TGTGCCAGCAGAGCGGGAGGTGAAAAACTGTTTTTT
TRBD2,TRBV6-1,.,TRBJ2-5,CASSEAGWTSGTQETQYF,TGTGCCAGCAGTGAAGCAGGGTGGACTAGCGGGACCCAAGAGACCCAGTACTTC
TRBD2,TRBV29-1,.,TRBJ2-7,CSVTSGSGHEQYF,TGCAGCGTCACTAGCGGGAGTGGTCACGAGCAGTACTTC
TRBD1,TRBV5-1,few,TRBJ1-6,CASRPDRVSPLHF,TGCGCCAGCAGGCCTGACAGGGTCTCACCCCTCCACTTT
TRBD1,TRBV4-3,.,TRBJ1-1,CASSQDTGGNTEAFF,TGCGCCAGCAGCCAGGACACAGGGGGCAACACTGAAGCTTTCTTT
.,TRBV27,.,TRBJ1-1,CASSRGQNTEAFF,TGTGCCAGCAGTCGGGGACAGAACACTGAAGCTTTCTTT
TRBD2,TRBV9,.,TRBJ2-2,CASSVGSSGTGELFF,TGTGCCAGCAGCGTAGGTTCTAGCGGAACCGGGGAGCTGTTTTTT
TRBD2,TRBV27,.,TRBJ2-1,CASRPRGGPPEQFF,TGTGCCAGCAGACCACGGGGGGGCCCCCCCGAGCAGTTCTTC
.,TRBV15,.,TRBJ1-3,CATSRDLGNTIYF,TGTGCCACCAGCAGAGACCTAGGAAACACCATATATTTT
.,TRBV6-5,.,TRBJ1-4,CASSYSRAGDEKLFF,TGTGCCAGCAGTTACTCGAGGGCAGGGGATGAAAAACTGTTTTTT
TRBD2,TRBV14,.,TRBJ2-5,CASSQDGRGVGETQYF,TGTGCCAGCAGCCAAGATGGACGGGGGGTAGGAGAGACCCAGTACTTC
.,TRBV6-4,.,TRBJ1-2,CASSDGAYGYTF,TGTGCCAGCAGTGACGGGGCCTATGGCTACACCTTC